This T cell receptor beta chain came from a study of breast tumors, draining lymph nodes, adjacent tissues. This CDR3 is 11 amino acids long. J was trimmed by 6 bases and V by 8 bases; bases with no gene match: 3. Germline CDR1 reads SQVTM; CDR2 reads ANQGSEA. TCRdb processed the multiplex PCR reads anew with MiXCR; each CDR3 protein has one entry. The sample includes 70,000 or so distinct CDR3 sequences, less than 50% of them seen just once. Regarding this clonotype: The antigen is undetermined.

Findings and limits, study-wide: The data were judged consistent with most tumor T cells coming from lymph node and expanding in tumor. Data only fit, rather than demonstrated, lymph node origin of most tumor T cells. Compared with lymph nodes, tumors were less diverse; compared with nontumor tissue, more.

This clonotype originated in a female donor with breast cancer. Some clones in this sample may be carry-over from other donors' samples. The V gene is TRBV29-1, the J gene TRBJ2-5, with 10 bases matching TRBD1. Sequencing was performed on breast tumor tissue. CDR3 nucleotide sequence: TGCAGCTGGGACAGGGGAAAGACCCAGTACTTC. Translating it yields CSWDRGKTQYF.